These T cell receptor beta chains were read from a single sample in a study of T-cell reconstitution after alpha-beta-depleted transplantation in children. MiXCR was run by TCRdb on the PCR reads, yielding one entry per CDR3 protein. The repertoire includes just under 150,000 distinct CDR3 sequences, more than 8% of them detected once, and approximately 18% sits in the top ten. The specimen was PBMCs, mostly from graft donor cells, collected 180 days after TCRalphabeta/CD19-depleted stem cell transplant. The receptors shown here come from a female patient aged 2-10 years who had a stem cell transplant for congenital amegakaryocytic thrombocytopenia, so the T cells may come from the graft donor. CDR3s leave out the opening cysteine and the closing phenylalanine or tryptophan. Size values are once, few and many counts, or a class for expanded clones, and some rows have none.

.	10	TRBJ2-7	TRBV12-3/TRBV12-4	ASSPTPYEQY
.	13	TRBJ1-6	TRBV12-3/TRBV12-4	ASSPGTLRSSPLH
few	14	TRBJ2-3	TRBV28	ASSLVPITSTDTQY
.	15	TRBJ2-3	TRBV6-2/TRBV6-3	ASSQGTSGYRTDTQY
.	9	TRBJ2-7	TRBV28	ASGGGYEQY
many	14	TRBJ1-6	TRBV25-1	ASSDPTGDGNSPLH
few	12	TRBJ2-3	TRBV5-1	ASSLVYFTDTQY
many	12	TRBJ2-7	TRBV10-3	AISGTGDTYEQY
many	14	TRBJ2-4	TRBV4-1	ASSQGGILAKNIQY
few	15	TRBJ2-2	TRBV2	ASSRSKNSRNTGELF
.	12	TRBJ2-3	TRBV2	ASSEISPTDTQY
medium-sized	11	TRBJ2-2	TRBV10-3	AVRDRNTGELF
.	15	TRBJ2-6	TRBV20-1	SASILVTDSGANVLT
.	10	TRBJ1-2	TRBV30	AWSATHYGYT
few	14	TRBJ2-1	TRBV13	ASSLSVWKKDNEQF
.	12	TRBJ2-1	TRBV7-6	ASSLAYLYNEQF
many	10	TRBJ1-4	TRBV20-1	SAGWANEKLF
.	14	TRBJ2-1	TRBV5-1	ASSLVAGSPYNEQF
many	10	TRBJ2-7	TRBV12-3/TRBV12-4	ASTDWAYEQY
many	12	TRBJ2-5	TRBV18	ASSPPWGEETQY
many	12	TRBJ2-5	TRBV20-1	SATSGTGEETQY
.	14	TRBJ2-7	TRBV6-2/TRBV6-3	ASSYSFSIISYEQY
few	12	TRBJ2-7	TRBV11-2	ASSSLAGHYEQY
many	9	TRBJ2-1	TRBV20-1	SALRLGGGL
many	13	TRBJ2-4	TRBV29-1	SVFVRGLAKNIQY
many	11	TRBJ2-2	TRBV20-1	SGLKGDTGELF